Below, 23 T cell receptor beta chains from the same sample are listed, as sequenced in a study of CD8+CD57+ T cells in acquired aplastic anemia. According to the study, genomic DNA was the template for TCR beta VDJ and CDR3 profiling. TCRdb ran MiXCR on the reads and lists one entry per CDR3 protein. Altogether roughly 180,000 distinct CDR3 sequences are present, almost 50% being singletons, with the ten largest covering 10% to 15%. Sequencing was done on patients that had shown CD8+CD57+ cell expansion by flow cytometry. The sample was sorted CD4+, CD8+, or CD8+CD57+ T cells (not recorded which) from PBMCs. The receptors come from a human donor with aplastic anemia.

The rearrangement uses TRBV10-3 and TRBJ2-3; unclear D gene. V was pared by 7 bases and J by 2 bases, with 7 bases between. CDR3 size: 12 residues. Germline values: CDR1 ENHRY, CDR2 SYGVKD. The CDR3: CAINTNTDTQYF. The DNA for the CDR3 is TGTGCCATCAATACGAACACAGATACGCAGTATTTT.

The chain couples TRBV2 to TRBJ2-7, with D unclear. The germline V and J ends were trimmed by 7 bases and 1 base, with 8 bases remaining between them. Germline CDR1 SNHLY, CDR2 FYNNEI. The CDR3 is 12 amino acids. CDR3 in DNA: TGTGCCAGCAACTTGGCGTCCTACGAGCAGTACTTC. This sequence encodes CASNLASYEQYF.

The chain employs TRBV11-2 and TRBJ2-7; D gene ambiguous. CDR1 is SGHAT, CDR2 FQNNGV, per germline. V lost 8 bases and J lost 3, with 11 bases in between. The CDR3 runs to 12 residues. For the CDR3, the DNA is TGTGCCAGCGAAGGCGAAAACTACGAGCAGTACTTC. It specifies CASEGENYEQYF.

The V and J genes are TRBV2 and TRBJ1-3; D is ambiguous. V dropped 7 bases and J dropped 0 bases, with 10 bases sitting between them. The CDR3 contains 14 residues. In germline, CDR1 is SNHLY, CDR2 FYNNEI. CDR3 sequence reads: CASIPLSSGNTIYF. The DNA of the CDR3 is TGTGCCAGCATTCCGCTCTCCTCTGGAAACACCATATATTTT.

In this sample, this clonotype turned up many times. The rearrangement links TRBV7-8 to TRBJ2-1, with D possibly matching TRBD2 (7 bases). The germline V and J ends were trimmed by 4 bases and 7 bases, with 14 bases remaining between them. Germline CDR1 reads SGHVS; CDR2 reads FQNEAQ. The CDR3 totals 14 residues. The DNA for the CDR3 is TGTGCCAGCAGCTCTCAGGGGCGGGGGAATGAGCAGTTCTTC. It specifies CASSSQGRGNEQFF.

This clonotype came up many times. This chain links TRBV4-2 with TRBJ2-1, with D possibly matching TRBD2 (6 bases). V lost 7 bases and J lost 0, with 16 bases in between. This CDR3 is 16 amino acids long. Germline values: CDR1 LGHNA, CDR2 YNFKEQ. CDR3 nucleotides: TGTGCCAGCACTAACGGGGACTCGGACTCCTACAATGAGCAGTTCTTC. Protein: CASTNGDSDSYNEQFF.

The chain employs TRBV20-1 and TRBJ2-5; 9 bases match TRBD1. This CDR3 has 14 residues. Unmatched junction bases numbered 6, after V lost 2 bases and J lost 5 bases. Germline CDR1 reads DFQATT; CDR2 reads SNEGSKA (reference sequence). DNA for the CDR3: TGCAGTGCTAGACCGGGGACAGGGAGGGAGACCCAGTACTTC. As protein: CSARPGTGRETQYF.

In its sample, this clonotype was seen many times. The J gene is TRBJ1-5, the V gene TRBV19; D possibly corresponds to TRBD1 (6 bases). The V end lost 4 bases, the J end lost 3 bases, and 22 bases lay between the germline ends. CDR3 length: 18 residues. CDR1 LNHDA and CDR2 SQIVND come from the germline V gene (reference sequence). Here the CDR3 DNA reads TGTGCCAGTAGTAAAGTCCCCGGGGGGCAGACGATCAATCAGCCCCAGCATTTT. As protein: CASSKVPGGQTINQPQHF.

The chain recombines TRBV3-1 with TRBJ2-7, with 8 positions matching TRBD2. V lost 4 bases and J lost 7; bases outside the gene matches: 6. The germline V gene encodes CDR1 LGHDT and CDR2 YNNKEL (reference sequence). The CDR3 has 13 residues. DNA of the CDR3: TGTGCCAGCAGCCTAAAGCGGGGGTGGGAGCAGTACTTC. It yields the protein CASSLKRGWEQYF.

Worth noting for this clonotype: The conserved closing phenylalanine or tryptophan is absent in this CDR3, likely reflecting a read error. The DNA is left out, because the CDR3 cannot be placed on it with certainty; the CDR3 is given as TCRdb lists it. The V and J genes are TRBV2 and TRBJ2-6; the table calls TRBD1, which could not be checked here. The length of the CDR3 is 15 amino acids, counting both ends. Germline V gene data show CDR1 as SNHLY and CDR2 as FYNNEI. The CDR3: CASNRDRAGANVLKI.

Regarding this clonotype: An end of the junction does not agree with germline; a read error may underlie this. Written as DNA, the CDR3 is TGTGCCAGTAGTACGAAACCTTACTCTGGAAGCACCATATATTTT. This encodes CASSTKPYSGSTIYF. This chain links TRBV19 with TRBJ1-3; no reliable D call. The CDR3 spans 15 residues. Germline loops: CDR1 LNHDA, CDR2 SQIVND (reference sequence).

This clonotype was counted a single time. V usage is TRBV20-1 and J usage is TRBJ2-3; D not resolved. Trimming took off 2 bases at V and 0 bases at J, with 9 bases between the two ends. Germline CDR1 reads DFQATT; CDR2 reads SNEGSKA (reference sequence). The CDR3 is made up of 14 amino acids. CDR3 coding DNA: TGCAGTGCTAGACGGCTAACTAGCACAGATACGCAGTATTTT. Translation gives CSARRLTSTDTQYF.

The V gene is TRBV4-1, the J gene TRBJ2-7; D possibly corresponds to TRBD1 (6 bases). Germline loops: CDR1 MGHRA, CDR2 YSYEKL. Between the trimmed V and J ends, which lost 2 bases and 1 base, there was a span of 9 bases. The CDR3 is 14 residues long. The CDR3 loop is CASSQSQGSYEQYF. The CDR3 DNA follows: TGCGCCAGCAGCCAATCCCAGGGGTCCTACGAGCAGTACTTC.

This clonotype was picked up many times. The chain joins TRBV19 to TRBJ2-7; D perhaps matches TRBD2 (5 bases). The CDR3 spans 15 residues. Trimming cost V 5 bases and J 0 bases, with 14 bases left between them. From germline, CDR1 is LNHDA and CDR2 SQIVND (reference sequence). CDR3 residues: CASSRRAESSYEQYF. DNA for the CDR3: TGTGCCAGTAGTCGGCGGGCCGAGAGCTCCTACGAGCAGTACTTC.

This chain joins TRBV7-9 and TRBJ1-4, with unresolved D. The CDR3 extends over 12 amino acids. V lost 0 bases and J 8 bases, leaving 4 bases between the germline ends. Germline V CDR1 and CDR2: SEHNR, FQNEAQ (reference sequence). The CDR3 sequence is CASSLASEKLFF. CDR3 nucleotides: TGTGCCAGCAGCTTAGCTTCGGAAAAACTGTTTTTT. The variable domain in full, with the rest retrieved from reference TRBV7-9 and TRBJ1-4, is DTGVSQNPRHKITKRGQNVTFRCDPISEHNRLYWYRQTLGQGPEFLTYFQNEAQLEKSRLLSDRFSAERPKGSFSTLEIQRTEQGDSAMYLCASSLASEKLFFGSGTQLSVL.

This clonotype was found many times. This chain joins TRBV6-1 and TRBJ1-6; D unresolved. This CDR3 contains 14 residues. CDR1 and CDR2 (germline): MNHNS, SASEGT. Trimming removed 5 bases from V and 7 bases from J, with 12 bases in between. CDR3 sequence: CASSIRGGNSPLHF. Here the CDR3 DNA reads TGTGCCAGCAGTATACGGGGTGGGAATTCACCCCTCCACTTT.

This clonotype was seen at least ten times. This chain links TRBV20-1 with TRBJ1-4; TRBD1 matches 8 bases. The CDR3 is made up of 15 amino acids. With V trimmed by 8 bases and J by 7 bases, 15 bases remained unmatched. CDR1 and CDR2 from the germline V gene are DFQATT and SNEGSKA (reference sequence). The CDR3 DNA reads TGCAGTCCCAGCGGCCTAAGGACAGGGAGTGAAAAACTGTTTTTT. Residues: CSPSGLRTGSEKLFF.

J is TRBJ1-2 and V is TRBV20-1; D call uncertain. V shed 1 base and J shed 5 bases, with 11 bases lying between them. This CDR3 has 13 residues. CDR1 and CDR2 (germline): DFQATT, SNEGSKA (reference sequence). The CDR3 coding sequence is TGCAGTGCTAGAGTCCGCTCCTCGTATGGCTACACCTTC. This gives the protein CSARVRSSYGYTF.

The chain uses TRBV10-3 and TRBJ2-1, with 15 bases identical to TRBD2. This CDR3 region has 18 residues. V lost 4 bases to trimming and J lost 4 bases; unmatched junction nucleotides: 8. Germline V gene sequence: CDR1 ENHRY, CDR2 SYGVKD. Here the CDR3 reads CAISGAGTSGGSYNEQFF. DNA of the CDR3: TGTGCCATCAGTGGAGCCGGGACTAGCGGGGGGTCGTACAATGAGCAGTTCTTC.

The chain uses TRBV20-1 and TRBJ1-2, with D tentatively TRBD1 (6 bases). CDR3 length equals 13 residues. Germline lookup yields CDR1 DFQATT and CDR2 SNEGSKA (reference sequence). V was trimmed by 5 bases and J by 5 bases, leaving 15 bases between them. Here the CDR3 DNA reads TGCAGTGCTCCACAGGGTTCCGGATATGGCTACACCTTC. Its translation: CSAPQGSGYGYTF.

The V call is TRBV4-2, the J call TRBJ1-6, with a possible D match to TRBD1 (6 bases). Looked up from germline, CDR1 is LGHNA and CDR2 is YNFKEQ. The CDR3 runs to 16 residues. V lost 3 bases, J lost 11 bases, and 20 bases lay in between. The CDR3 DNA is TGTGCCAGCAGCCATTCGGGGGCAGGGTGGAATCCACCCCTCCACTTT. Its translation is CASSHSGAGWNPPLHF.

This clonotype was recorded many times. The chain has TRBV19 and TRBJ2-7; D is uncertain. Germline CDR1 LNHDA, CDR2 SQIVND (reference sequence). V was pared by 6 bases and J by 2 bases, with 14 bases between. The CDR3 loop spans 14 amino acids. Here the CDR3 reads CASRVGPSTYEQYF. DNA of the CDR3: TGTGCCAGTAGGGTAGGACCCTCTACCTACGAGCAGTACTTC.

In this sample, this clonotype turned up many times. The chain is built from TRBV20-1 and TRBJ1-6; D remains unclear. The CDR3 has 16 residues. The germline gives CDR1 DFQATT, CDR2 SNEGSKA (reference sequence). The germline V and J ends were trimmed by 6 bases and 9 bases, with 24 bases remaining between them. The CDR3 bases are TGCAGTGCCCGACACAGACGTCAGGTTTGGTGTTCACCCCTCCACTTT. Encoded protein: CSARHRRQVWCSPLHF.